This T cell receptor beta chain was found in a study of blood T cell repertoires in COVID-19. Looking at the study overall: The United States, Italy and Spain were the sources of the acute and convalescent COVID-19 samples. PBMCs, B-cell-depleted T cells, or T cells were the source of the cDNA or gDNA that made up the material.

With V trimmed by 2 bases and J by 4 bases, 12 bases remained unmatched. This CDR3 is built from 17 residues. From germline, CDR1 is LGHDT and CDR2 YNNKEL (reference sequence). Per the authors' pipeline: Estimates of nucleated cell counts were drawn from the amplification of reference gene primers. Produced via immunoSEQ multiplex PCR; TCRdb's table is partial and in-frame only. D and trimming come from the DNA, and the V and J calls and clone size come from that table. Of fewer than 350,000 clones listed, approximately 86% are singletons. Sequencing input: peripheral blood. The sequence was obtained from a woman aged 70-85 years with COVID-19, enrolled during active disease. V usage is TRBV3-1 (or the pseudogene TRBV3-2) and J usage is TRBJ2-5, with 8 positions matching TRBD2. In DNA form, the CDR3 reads TGTGCCAGCAGCCAATGGCCCCGGGATAGCGGGGCAGAGACCCAGTACTTC. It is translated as CASSQWPRDSGAETQYF.